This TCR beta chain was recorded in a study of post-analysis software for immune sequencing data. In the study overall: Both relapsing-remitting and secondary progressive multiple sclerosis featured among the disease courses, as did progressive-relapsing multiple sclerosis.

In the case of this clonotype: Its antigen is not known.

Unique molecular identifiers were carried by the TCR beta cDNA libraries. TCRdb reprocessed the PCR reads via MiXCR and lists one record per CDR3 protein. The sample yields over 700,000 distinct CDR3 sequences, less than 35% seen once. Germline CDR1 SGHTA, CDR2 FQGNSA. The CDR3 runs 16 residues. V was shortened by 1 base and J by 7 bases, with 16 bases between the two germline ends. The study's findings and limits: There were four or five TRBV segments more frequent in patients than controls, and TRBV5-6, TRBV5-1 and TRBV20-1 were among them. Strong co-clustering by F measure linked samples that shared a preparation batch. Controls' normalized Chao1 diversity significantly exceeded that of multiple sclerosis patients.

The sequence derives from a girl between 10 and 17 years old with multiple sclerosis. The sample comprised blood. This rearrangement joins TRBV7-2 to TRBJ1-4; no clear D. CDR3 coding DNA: TGTGCCAGCAGCTTAGGAAGAGGACGCGGAGCTGAAAAACTGTTTTTT. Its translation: CASSLGRGRGAEKLFF.